This T cell receptor beta chain was captured in a study of identical twins. Each CDR3 protein is one row after TCRdb ran MiXCR on the 5' RACE reads. In the table there are under 300,000 distinct CDR3 sequences, 9.5% to 15% of which are singletons. Germline V gene data show CDR1 as LGHDT and CDR2 as YNNKEL (reference sequence). V was clipped by 4 bases and J by 5 bases, with 14 bases between them. The CDR3 extends over 14 amino acids. This clonotype was found many times. The same data also contributed to another study, on yellow fever vaccine responses in identical twins.

The sequencing sample was made of memory (CD45RO+) T cells sorted from blood. This sequence was found in a woman between 18 and 29 years old in good health. V and J are TRBV3-1 and TRBJ2-5; D unclear. CDR3: CASSPSSGRETQYF. In DNA form, the CDR3 reads TGTGCCAGCAGCCCAAGTAGTGGGCGGGAGACCCAGTACTTC.